This T cell receptor (beta chain) derives from a study of T cells in Graves' hyperthyroidism and ophthalmopathy. At the level of the study: Any treatment followed the collection of peripheral blood at initial diagnosis. Findings and caveats of the study: In the analysis, a 13 V-J model separated ophthalmopathy from stable hyperthyroidism. It was a median around 6 months before onset that the model predicted ophthalmopathy.

Diagnoses used clinical symptoms, serum thyroxine and TRAb, thyroid ultrasound and orbital computed tomography. TCR beta CDR3 regions were amplified from RNA transcripts. The study used the HTBI primer set for a first-round RT-PCR of the TCR CDR3. TCRdb used MiXCR to reprocess the multiplex PCR reads, holding one entry per CDR3 protein. The sample shows hundreds of thousands of distinct CDR3 sequences, around 20% of them seen only once. This clonotype came up many times. No antigen is known for it. Germline CDR1 is LGHNA and CDR2 is YNFKEQ. Trimming pared 1 base from V and 1 base from J, leaving 7 bases between. The CDR3 consists of 15 residues.

The V gene is TRBV4-2, the J gene TRBJ1-4; D unresolved. This clonotype was sampled from a man aged 30-40 years with Graves' ophthalmopathy. The specimen sequenced was blood. The CDR3 loop is CASSQVELTNEKLFF. For the CDR3, the DNA is TGTGCCAGCAGCCAAGTGGAGTTAACTAATGAAAAACTGTTTTTT.